This TCR beta chain stems from a study of spatial heterogeneity in lung cancer. This clonotype was counted ten times or more. Stated time point: sample taken at primary tumor resection. Unsorted whole RNA of tumor, nontumor lung or frozen PBMC was sequenced. TCRdb itself ran the 5' RACE reads through MiXCR, one entry per CDR3 protein. This table holds some 50,000 distinct CDR3 sequences, 7.5% to 8% found once. This TCR was recovered from a female donor with early-stage non-small cell lung cancer. The material was PBMCs, obtained at surgery.

CDR3 nucleotides: TGCAGCGTCCTCCCGGGGGAGACCCAGTACTTC. Residues: CSVLPGETQYF. The chain joins TRBV29-1 to TRBJ2-5; a possible D gene is TRBD2 (5 bases). CDR1 is SQVTM and CDR2 is ANQGSEA in the germline V gene. The CDR3 has 11 amino acids. V was shortened by 6 bases and J by 5 bases, with 10 bases between the two germline ends.